This T cell receptor (beta chain) was sequenced for a study of control samples from healthy donors and cancer patients. V trimming: 4 bases; J trimming: 1 base; junction bases outside the gene matches: 3. The CDR3 spans 15 residues. Germline V CDR1 and CDR2: MDHEN, SYDVKM. Generated by immunoSEQ multiplex PCR, the TCRdb table keeps only in-frame clones and is missing some. Of about 84,000 clones detected, 91% appear once; the ten largest clones hold about a sixth. This clone came up once. Sequenced sample: blood. This TCR came from a man younger than 40 in good health. The J gene is TRBJ2-3, the V gene TRBV28; 9 bases align to TRBD2. The CDR3 protein is CASSSSGDGTDTQYF. The CDR3 DNA follows: TGTGCCAGCAGTTCTAGCGGGGATGGCACAGATACGCAGTATTTT. Complete variable domain (other parts from reference TRBV28 and TRBJ2-3): DVKVTQSSRYLVKRTGEKVFLECVQDMDHENMFWYRQDPGLGLRLIYFSYDVKMKEKGDIPEGYSVSREKKERFSLILESASTNQTSMYLCASSSSGDGTDTQYFGPGTRLTVL.